This is a list of T cell receptor beta chains from one sample in a study of cytomegalovirus exposure and HLA in healthy donors. Method: immunoSEQ multiplex PCR; TCRdb's copy keeps in-frame clones and lacks some. The data hold tens of thousands of clones, with roughly two thirds observed a single time. Sequencing was performed on PBMCs. The receptors derive from a man in his fifties or sixties in good health and CMV-seropositive. Each CDR3 is given with its conserved first and last residue. The D gene is left open where the match is weak. Clone size is not always given. Where it is, it says once, few, many or a class for expanded clones.

J gene,clone size,V gene,D gene,CDR3 DNA,CDR3 protein
TRBJ1-6,NA,TRBV11-2,TRBD1,TGTGCCAGCAGCTTCTCCGGGACAGGGGTCTCACCCCTCCACTTT,CASSFSGTGVSPLHF
TRBJ1-2,few,TRBV29-1,NA,TGCAGCGCCCAGGGTCTCTATGGCTACACCTTC,CSAQGLYGYTF
TRBJ2-2,once,TRBV5-1,TRBD1,TGCGCCAGCAGCTTGACAGGGGGCACCGGGGAGCTGTTTTTT,CASSLTGGTGELFF
TRBJ2-5,NA,TRBV5-1,TRBD2,TGCGCCAGCAGCTTGGCCCCCGGGGGAGGGCCGGTAGAGACCCAGTACTTC,CASSLAPGGGPVETQYF
TRBJ2-3,NA,TRBV9,NA,TGTGCCAGCAGCGCAACAGGGATAGATACGCAGTATTTT,CASSATGIDTQYF
TRBJ2-5,few,TRBV5-4,NA,TGTGCCAGCAGTAAAACAGGATCTCAAGAGACCCAGTACTTC,CASSKTGSQETQYF
TRBJ1-1,NA,TRBV11-3,NA,TGTGCCAGCAGCTTAGTATCGGGAACTGAAGCTTTCTTT,CASSLVSGTEAFF
TRBJ1-1,NA,TRBV4-2,NA,TGTGCCAGCAGCCAAGTGGGCAGTGAAGCTTTCTTT,CASSQVGSEAFF
TRBJ2-1,NA,TRBV27,TRBD2,TGTGCCAGCAGTTTATCCGCGACTAGCGGAGGCAATGAGCAGTTCTTC,CASSLSATSGGNEQFF
TRBJ1-2,NA,TRBV2,TRBD1,TGTGCCAGCAAAGACAGGGGGCTGACTGGCTACACCTTC,CASKDRGLTGYTF
TRBJ2-5,NA,TRBV11-2,TRBD1,TGTGCCAGCAGCTTAGGTGCCCACGGGACAGCGCAAGAGACCCAGTACTTC,CASSLGAHGTAQETQYF
TRBJ1-2,once,TRBV29-1,NA,TGCAGCGGGGGGGAGAACTATGGCTACACCTTC,CSGGENYGYTF
TRBJ1-1,NA,TRBV18,TRBD1,TGTGCCAGCTCACCAAGACAGGGTGGGGGCACTGAAGCTTTCTTT,CASSPRQGGGTEAFF
TRBJ2-7,NA,TRBV7-8,NA,TGTGCCAGCAGCTTACCAACGGGTTCCTACGAGCAGTACTTC,CASSLPTGSYEQYF
TRBJ2-5,NA,TRBV7-2,NA,TGTGCCAGCAGCCTACAGGTTAAAGAGACCCAGTACTTC,CASSLQVKETQYF
TRBJ2-3,NA,TRBV9,TRBD2,TGTGCCAGCAGCGTAGGGTCGCGGGGGGTTTACACAGATACGCAGTATTTT,CASSVGSRGVYTDTQYF
TRBJ1-2,NA,TRBV6-5,TRBD1,TGTGCCAGCAGTTACTATGCAGGGGGCCAGGACTATGGCTACACCTTC,CASSYYAGGQDYGYTF
TRBJ2-1,NA,TRBV18,TRBD2,TGTGCCAGCTCACCTTGGACTAGCGGGGTATCCTACAATGAGCAGTTCTTC,CASSPWTSGVSYNEQFF
TRBJ2-5,NA,TRBV6-6,NA,TGTGCCAGCAGCCCACACCGACAAGAGACCCAGTACTTC,CASSPHRQETQYF
TRBJ2-2,NA,TRBV6-1,TRBD1,TGTGCCAGCAGTGGACAGGGGAACACCGGGGAGCTGTTTTTT,CASSGQGNTGELFF
TRBJ2-7,NA,TRBV6-5,NA,TGTGCCAGCGGCTTGAATCGCTACGAGCAGTACTTC,CASGLNRYEQYF
TRBJ1-5,NA,TRBV4-1,NA,TGCGCCAGCAGCCAAGGGGGGGGTTTCCAGCCCCAGCATTTT,CASSQGGGFQPQHF
TRBJ1-2,NA,TRBV19,TRBD1,TGTGCCAGTAGCAGCCGGGACAGGAGAGGCTACACCTTC,CASSSRDRRGYTF
TRBJ2-3,few,TRBV18,TRBD2,TGTGCCAGCTCACTAGGGACTAGCGGGGGAATGCAGTATTTT,CASSLGTSGGMQYF